This TCR beta chain derives from a study of blood T cell repertoires in COVID-19. Study-level background: There were acute and convalescent COVID-19 samples, and they came from the United States, Italy and Spain.

As processed by the authors: Amplification from reference gene primers served as the basis for estimated nucleated cell counts. Clones were read by immunoSEQ multiplex PCR, and TCRdb kept only the in-frame ones, dropping some. V, J and clone size derive from that table, while D and trimming were established from the DNA sequence. The table includes under 8,500 clones, 80% to 90% detected once. V lost 0 bases, J lost 10 bases, and 8 bases stayed unmatched. Germline lookup yields CDR1 KGHDR and CDR2 SFDVKD. CDR3 length equals 16 residues. The sequenced sample consisted of peripheral blood. The TCR sequence derives from a man between 65 and 85 years old with active COVID-19. The rearrangement joins TRBV24-1 to TRBJ1-4; 9 positions agree with TRBD1. The CDR3 reads CATSDLFRDRVGKLFF. DNA for the CDR3: TGTGCCACCAGTGATTTGTTCCGGGACAGGGTCGGAAAACTGTTTTTT.